Each of the 9 T cell receptor beta chains below was sequenced from the same sample in a study of blood T cell repertoires in COVID-19. Measured with immunoSEQ multiplex PCR; TCRdb has only the in-frame clones, and not every one. The sample lists 180,000 or so clones, over 75% occurring once. The sample was peripheral blood. The receptor set was obtained from a human donor with active or convalescent COVID-19. The donor label of this sample is uncertain.

The chain recombines TRBV5-4 with TRBJ2-3, with TRBD1 matching over 9 bases. This CDR3 contains 17 residues. J lost 1 base, V lost 3 bases, and 9 bases had no gene match. Germline assignment: CDR1 SGHNT and CDR2 YYREEE (reference sequence). CDR3 in DNA: TGTGCCAGCAGCTCCGGGACAGGGCCTCTGGGCACAGATACGCAGTATTTT. It specifies CASSSGTGPLGTDTQYF.

A single count supports this clone. This chain links TRBV28 with TRBJ1-2; 11 positions agree with TRBD1. Germline loops: CDR1 MDHEN, CDR2 SYDVKM. This CDR3 has 14 residues. V gave up 6 bases and J gave up 8 bases; unmatched junction bases: 8. The CDR3 DNA is TGTGCCAGCAGACTCGGACAGGGGGCTAAAGGCTACACCTTC. Translating it yields CASRLGQGAKGYTF.

The rearrangement links TRBV24-1 to TRBJ2-5, with TRBD2 matching 7 bases. The length of the CDR3 is 13 residues. Looked up from germline, CDR1 is KGHDR and CDR2 is SFDVKD. The J segment lost 3 bases and the V segment lost 8 bases, leaving 5 bases of the junction unmatched. The DNA of the CDR3 is TGTGCCACCACCAATGGGGGGGAAGAGACCCAGTACTTC. Its protein product is CATTNGGEETQYF.

Notes on this clone: Other nucleotide sequences in the sample specify the same CDR3. V usage is TRBV2 and J usage is TRBJ2-7, with TRBD1 matching over 7 bases. The length of the CDR3 is 12 residues. Losses at the gene ends were 6 bases for V and 6 bases for J; bases not matched to a gene: 5. Germline values: CDR1 SNHLY, CDR2 FYNNEI. The CDR3 DNA is TGTGCCAGCAGCCGACAGGGTCCCGAGCAGTACTTC. This sequence encodes CASSRQGPEQYF.

The CDR3 reads CASSLGSPPRELFF. DNA of the CDR3: TGCGCCAGCAGCTTGGGGAGCCCACCCAGGGAGCTGTTTTTT. The chain recombines TRBV5-1 with TRBJ2-2; no definite D call. This CDR3 spans 14 amino acids. The germline CDR1 and CDR2 sequences are SGHRS and YFSETQ. V lost 0 bases, J lost 9 bases, and 12 bases lay in between.

This clone was observed a handful of times. The J gene is TRBJ1-2, the V gene TRBV6-5; possibly TRBD1 for D (5 bases). The germline gives CDR1 MNHEY, CDR2 SVGAGI. The CDR3 loop spans 15 amino acids. Trimming shortened V by 3 bases and J by 4 bases, and 15 bases separated the two germline ends. The CDR3 region has the DNA TGTGCCAGCAGTTATCTGGGGGGGGTCGCCTATGGCTACACCTTC. It yields the protein CASSYLGGVAYGYTF.

This clone turned up a few times. This chain connects TRBV4-1 to TRBJ2-2; 7 bases align to TRBD1. CDR1 MGHRA and CDR2 YSYEKL come from the germline V gene. J gave up 1 base and V 2 bases, and 4 bases lay outside the gene matches. The CDR3 length is 16 residues. CDR3: CASSQTGTVNTGELFF. In DNA form, the CDR3 reads TGCGCCAGCAGCCAAACCGGGACAGTGAACACCGGGGAGCTGTTTTTT.

The genes are TRBV5-1 and TRBJ2-3; TRBD1 agrees at 7 bases. V dropped 0 bases and J dropped 7; count of bases not matched to a gene: 8. The CDR3 totals 15 residues. The germline gives CDR1 SGHRS, CDR2 YFSETQ. The chain's CDR3 is CASSLAGTDSNTQYF. CDR3 nucleotide sequence: TGCGCCAGCAGCTTGGCCGGGACAGATTCCAATACGCAGTATTTT. Supplemented by reference TRBV5-1 and TRBJ2-3, the full variable domain reads KAGVTQTPRYLIKTRGQQVTLSCSPISGHRSVSWYQQTPGQGLQFLFEYFSETQRNKGNFPGRFSGRQFSNSRSEMNVSTLELGDSALYLCASSLAGTDSNTQYFGPGTRLTVL.

V is TRBV13 and J is TRBJ2-5, with 9 bases lining up with TRBD2. This CDR3 is 16 amino acids long. Losses at the gene ends were 6 bases for V and 0 bases for J; bases not matched to a gene: 8. Germline CDR1 PRHDT, CDR2 FYEKMQ (reference sequence). The CDR3 DNA reads as TGTGCCAGCAGACGACTAGCGGCTCTGTACCAAGAGACCCAGTACTTC. It is translated as CASRRLAALYQETQYF.